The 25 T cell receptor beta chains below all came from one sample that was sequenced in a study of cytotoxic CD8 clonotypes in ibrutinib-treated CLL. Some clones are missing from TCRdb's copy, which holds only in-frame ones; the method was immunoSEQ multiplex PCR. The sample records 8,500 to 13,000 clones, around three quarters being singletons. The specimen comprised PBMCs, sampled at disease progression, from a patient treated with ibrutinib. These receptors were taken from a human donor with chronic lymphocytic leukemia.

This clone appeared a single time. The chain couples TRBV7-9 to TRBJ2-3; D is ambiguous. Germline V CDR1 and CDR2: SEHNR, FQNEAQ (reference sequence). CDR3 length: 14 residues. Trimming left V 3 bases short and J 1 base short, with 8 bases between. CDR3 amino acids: CASSFEVGTDTQYF. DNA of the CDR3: TGTGCCAGCAGCTTCGAGGTCGGCACAGATACGCAGTATTTT. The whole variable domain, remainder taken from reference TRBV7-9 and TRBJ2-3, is DTGVSQNPRHKITKRGQNVTFRCDPISEHNRLYWYRQTLGQGPEFLTYFQNEAQLEKSRLLSDRFSAERPKGSFSTLEIQRTEQGDSAMYLCASSFEVGTDTQYFGPGTRLTVL.

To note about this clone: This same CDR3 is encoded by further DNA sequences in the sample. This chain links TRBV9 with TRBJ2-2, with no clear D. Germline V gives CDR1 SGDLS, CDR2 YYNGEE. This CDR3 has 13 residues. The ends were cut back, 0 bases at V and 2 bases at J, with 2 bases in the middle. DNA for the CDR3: TGTGCCAGCAGCGTAGGAAACACCGGGGAGCTGTTTTTT. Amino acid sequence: CASSVGNTGELFF.

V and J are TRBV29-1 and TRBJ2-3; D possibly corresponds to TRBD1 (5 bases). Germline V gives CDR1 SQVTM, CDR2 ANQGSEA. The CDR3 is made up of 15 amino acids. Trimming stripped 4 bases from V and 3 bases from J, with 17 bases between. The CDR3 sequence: CSVASRQLPTDTQYF. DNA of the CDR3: TGCAGCGTTGCGTCCAGACAGTTACCAACAGATACGCAGTATTTT.

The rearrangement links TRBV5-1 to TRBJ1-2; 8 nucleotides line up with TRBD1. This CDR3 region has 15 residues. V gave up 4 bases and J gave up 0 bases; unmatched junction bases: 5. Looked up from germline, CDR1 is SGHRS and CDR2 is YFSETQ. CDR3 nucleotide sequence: TGCGCCAGCAGCATGACAGGGGCAACTAACTATGGCTACACCTTC. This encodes CASSMTGATNYGYTF.

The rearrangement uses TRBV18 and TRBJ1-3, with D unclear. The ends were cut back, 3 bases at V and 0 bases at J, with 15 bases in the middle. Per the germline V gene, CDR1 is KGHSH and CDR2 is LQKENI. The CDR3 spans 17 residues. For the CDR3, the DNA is TGTGCCAGCTCACCGTCCAGCTCAGGAGTCTCTGGAAACACCATATATTTT. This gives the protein CASSPSSSGVSGNTIYF.

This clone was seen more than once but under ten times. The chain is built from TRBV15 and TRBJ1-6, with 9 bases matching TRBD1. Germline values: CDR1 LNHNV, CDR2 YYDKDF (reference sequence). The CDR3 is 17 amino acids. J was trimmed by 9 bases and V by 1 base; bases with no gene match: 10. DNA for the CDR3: TGTGCCACCAGCAGAGGCCCGGACAGGGGAAGGAGTTCACCCCTCCACTTT. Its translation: CATSRGPDRGRSSPLHF.

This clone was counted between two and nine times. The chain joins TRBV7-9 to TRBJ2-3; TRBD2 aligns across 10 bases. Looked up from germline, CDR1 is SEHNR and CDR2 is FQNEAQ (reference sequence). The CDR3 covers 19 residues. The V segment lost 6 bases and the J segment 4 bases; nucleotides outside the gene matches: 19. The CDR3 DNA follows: TGTGCCAGCAGTTCTGGTGGGGTAGGACTAGCGGTCCCTCCAGATACGCAGTATTTT. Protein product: CASSSGGVGLAVPPDTQYF.

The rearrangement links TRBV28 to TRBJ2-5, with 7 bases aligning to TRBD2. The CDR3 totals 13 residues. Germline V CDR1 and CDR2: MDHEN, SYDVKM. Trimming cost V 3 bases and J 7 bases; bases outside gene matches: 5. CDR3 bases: TGTGCCAGCAGTTTCGGTGGGAGGGCGACCCAGTACTTC. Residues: CASSFGGRATQYF.

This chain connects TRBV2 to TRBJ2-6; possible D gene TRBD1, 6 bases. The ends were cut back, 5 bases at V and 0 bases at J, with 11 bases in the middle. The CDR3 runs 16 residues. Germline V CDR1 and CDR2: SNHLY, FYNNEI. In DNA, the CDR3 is TGTGCCAGCAGTCAACAGGGAAACTCTGGGGCCAACGTCCTGACTTTC. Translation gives CASSQQGNSGANVLTF.

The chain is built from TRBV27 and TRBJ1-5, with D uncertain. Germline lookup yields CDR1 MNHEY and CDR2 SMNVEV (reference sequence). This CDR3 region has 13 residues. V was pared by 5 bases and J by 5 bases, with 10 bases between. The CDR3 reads CASSPQPYQPQHF. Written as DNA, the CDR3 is TGTGCCAGCAGTCCTCAACCATATCAGCCCCAGCATTTT.

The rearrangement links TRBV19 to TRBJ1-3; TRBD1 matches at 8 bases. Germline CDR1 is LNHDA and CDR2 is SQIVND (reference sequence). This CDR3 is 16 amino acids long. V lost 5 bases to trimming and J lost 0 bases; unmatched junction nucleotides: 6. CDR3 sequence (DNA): TGTGCCAGTAGTCCCTTTGACAGGGGCTCTGGAAACACCATATATTTT. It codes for CASSPFDRGSGNTIYF. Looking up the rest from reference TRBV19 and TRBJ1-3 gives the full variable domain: DGGITQSPKYLFRKEGQNVTLSCEQNLNHDAMYWYRQDPGQGLRLIYYSQIVNDFQKGDIAEGYSVSREKKESFPLTVTSAQKNPTAFYLCASSPFDRGSGNTIYFGEGSWLTVV.

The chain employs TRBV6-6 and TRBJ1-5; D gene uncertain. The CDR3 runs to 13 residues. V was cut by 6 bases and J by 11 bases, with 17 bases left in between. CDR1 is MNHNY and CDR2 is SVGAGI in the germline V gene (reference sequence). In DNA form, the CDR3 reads TGTGCCAGCAGCCCCGCAGGCACGGCTACCCAGCATTTT. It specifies CASSPAGTATQHF.

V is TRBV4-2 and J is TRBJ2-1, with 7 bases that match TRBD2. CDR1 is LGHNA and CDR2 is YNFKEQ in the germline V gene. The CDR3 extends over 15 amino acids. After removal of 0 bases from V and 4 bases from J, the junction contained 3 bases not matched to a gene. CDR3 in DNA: TGTGCCAGCAGCCAAGACGCGGGAGAGTACAATGAGCAGTTCTTC. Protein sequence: CASSQDAGEYNEQFF.

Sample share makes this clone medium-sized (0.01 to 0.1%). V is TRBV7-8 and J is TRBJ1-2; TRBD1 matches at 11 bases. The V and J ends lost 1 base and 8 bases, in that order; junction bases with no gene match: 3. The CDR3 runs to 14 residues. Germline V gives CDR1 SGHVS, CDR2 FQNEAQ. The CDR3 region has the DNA TGTGCCAGCAGCTTAGGGGGACAGGGGGGCGGCTACACCTTC. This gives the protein CASSLGGQGGGYTF.

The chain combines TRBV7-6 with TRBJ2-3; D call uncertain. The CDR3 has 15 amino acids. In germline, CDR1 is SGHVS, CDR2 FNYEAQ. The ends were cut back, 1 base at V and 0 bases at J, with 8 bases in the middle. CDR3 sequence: CASSLELSSTDTQYF. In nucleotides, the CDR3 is TGTGCCAGCAGCTTAGAACTTTCTAGCACAGATACGCAGTATTTT. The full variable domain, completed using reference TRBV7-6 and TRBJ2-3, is GAGVSQSPRYKVTKRGQDVALRCDPISGHVSLYWYRQALGQGPEFLTYFNYEAQQDKSGLPNDRFSAERPEGSISTLTIQRTEQRDSAMYRCASSLELSSTDTQYFGPGTRLTVL.

CDR3 sequence (DNA): TGTGCCAGCAGTTCTCACCGGGACAGGGGGCGCAACACCGGGGAGCTGTTTTTT. As protein: CASSSHRDRGRNTGELFF. V and J are TRBV28 and TRBJ2-2, with 12 bases aligning to TRBD1. Per germline, CDR1 MDHEN and CDR2 SYDVKM. The CDR3 runs to 18 residues. The J segment lost 2 bases and the V segment lost 4 bases, leaving 8 bases of the junction unmatched.

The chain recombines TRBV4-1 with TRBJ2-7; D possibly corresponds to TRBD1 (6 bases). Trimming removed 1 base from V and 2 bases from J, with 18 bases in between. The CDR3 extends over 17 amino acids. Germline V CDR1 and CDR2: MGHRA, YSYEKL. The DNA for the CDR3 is TGCGCCAGCAGCCAAGTAGGCTTTCTAGGGACACCCTACGAGCAGTACTTC. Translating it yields CASSQVGFLGTPYEQYF.

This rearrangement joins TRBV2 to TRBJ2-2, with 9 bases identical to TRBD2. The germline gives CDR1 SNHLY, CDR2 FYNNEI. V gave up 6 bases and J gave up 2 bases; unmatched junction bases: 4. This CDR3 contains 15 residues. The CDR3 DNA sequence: TGTGCCAGCAGCGTTAGCGGGGGAAACACCGGGGAGCTGTTTTTT. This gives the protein CASSVSGGNTGELFF.

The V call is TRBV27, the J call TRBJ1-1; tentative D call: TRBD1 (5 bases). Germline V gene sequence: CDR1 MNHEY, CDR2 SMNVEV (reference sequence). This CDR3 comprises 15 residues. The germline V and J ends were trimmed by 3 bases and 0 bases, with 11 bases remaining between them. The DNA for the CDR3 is TGTGCCAGCAGTTTTCTTACGGGGGTGAACACTGAAGCTTTCTTT. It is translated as CASSFLTGVNTEAFF.

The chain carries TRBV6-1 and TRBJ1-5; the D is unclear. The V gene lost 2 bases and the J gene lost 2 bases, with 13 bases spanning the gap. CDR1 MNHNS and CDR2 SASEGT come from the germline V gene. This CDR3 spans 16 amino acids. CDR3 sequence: CASSETWGGGNQPQHF. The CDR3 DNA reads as TGTGCCAGCAGTGAAACTTGGGGTGGCGGCAATCAGCCCCAGCATTTT.

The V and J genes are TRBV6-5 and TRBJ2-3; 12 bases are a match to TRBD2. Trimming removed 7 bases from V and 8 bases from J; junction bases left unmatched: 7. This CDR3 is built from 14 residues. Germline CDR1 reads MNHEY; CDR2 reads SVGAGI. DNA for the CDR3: TGTGCCAGCAATCCTAGCGGGGGGGCGGGTACGCAGTATTTT. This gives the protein CASNPSGGAGTQYF.

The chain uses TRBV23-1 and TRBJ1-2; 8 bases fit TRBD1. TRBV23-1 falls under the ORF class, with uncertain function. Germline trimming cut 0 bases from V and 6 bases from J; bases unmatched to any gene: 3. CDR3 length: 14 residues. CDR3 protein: CASSQSGQGDGYTF. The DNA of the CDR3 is TGCGCCAGCAGTCAATCTGGACAGGGTGATGGCTACACCTTC.

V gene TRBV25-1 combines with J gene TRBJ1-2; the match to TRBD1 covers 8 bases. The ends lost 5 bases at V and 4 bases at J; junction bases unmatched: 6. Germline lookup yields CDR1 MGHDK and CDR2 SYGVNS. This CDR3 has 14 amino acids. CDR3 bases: TGTGCCAGCAGTTTACAGGGGGAGGGCTATGGCTACACCTTC. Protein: CASSLQGEGYGYTF.

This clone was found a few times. The chain's CDR3 is CSAGTGGIAYEQYF. The CDR3 nucleotides are TGCAGCGCTGGAACAGGGGGTATAGCCTACGAGCAGTACTTC. The V gene is TRBV29-1, the J gene TRBJ2-7, with 8 bases aligning to TRBD1. The CDR3 is 14 amino acids. J was trimmed by 2 bases and V by 7 bases; bases with no gene match: 10. Germline V gene sequence: CDR1 SQVTM, CDR2 ANQGSEA.

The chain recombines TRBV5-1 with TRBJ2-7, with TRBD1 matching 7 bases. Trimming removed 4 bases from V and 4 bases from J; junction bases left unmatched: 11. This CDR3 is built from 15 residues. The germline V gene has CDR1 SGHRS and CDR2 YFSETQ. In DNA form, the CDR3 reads TGCGCCAGCAGCCCGTCCGGGACAGAGCTTTACGAGCAGTACTTC. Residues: CASSPSGTELYEQYF.